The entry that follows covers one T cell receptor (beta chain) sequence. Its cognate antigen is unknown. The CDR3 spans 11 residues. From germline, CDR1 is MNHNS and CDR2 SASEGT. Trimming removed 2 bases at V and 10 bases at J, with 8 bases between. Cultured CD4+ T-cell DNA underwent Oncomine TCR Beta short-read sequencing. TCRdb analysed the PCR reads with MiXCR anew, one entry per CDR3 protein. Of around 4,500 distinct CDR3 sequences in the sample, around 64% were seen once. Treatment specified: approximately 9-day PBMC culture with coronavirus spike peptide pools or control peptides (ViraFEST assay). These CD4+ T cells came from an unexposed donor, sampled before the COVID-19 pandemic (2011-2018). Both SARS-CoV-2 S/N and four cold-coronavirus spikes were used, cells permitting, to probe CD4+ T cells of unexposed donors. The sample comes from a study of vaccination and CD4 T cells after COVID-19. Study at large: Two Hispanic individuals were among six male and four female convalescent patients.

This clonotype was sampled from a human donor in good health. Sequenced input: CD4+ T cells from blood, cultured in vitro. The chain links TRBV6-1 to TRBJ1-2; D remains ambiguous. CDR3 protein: CASSESTDYTF. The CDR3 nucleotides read TGTGCCAGCAGTGAATCCACGGACTACACCTTC.